The rows below give T cell receptor beta chains drawn from one sample of a study of blood T cell repertoires in COVID-19. Profiling relied on immunoSEQ multiplex PCR, and the TCRdb table lists in-frame clones only, not all of them. The sample has 300,000 to 400,000 clones, around nine tenths seen once. The sample was peripheral blood. These receptors were collected from a man aged 50 to 59 with active or convalescent COVID-19. Both conserved end residues are part of each CDR3. D genes are given only for firm matches. Clone size appears in some rows only: once, few, many, or a class for an expanded clone.

cdr3_aa: CASSQNPGDHYGYTF
cdr3_nt: TGCGCCAGCAGCCAAAATCCAGGGGATCACTATGGCTACACCTTC
d_call: NA
v_call: TRBV4-1
j_call: TRBJ1-2
clone_size: NA

cdr3_aa: CASSVAPGVSYEQYF
cdr3_nt: TGTGCCAGCAGCGTAGCTCCGGGGGTCTCCTACGAGCAGTACTTC
d_call: NA
v_call: TRBV9
j_call: TRBJ2-7
clone_size: NA

cdr3_aa: CASSPSGASTEAFF
cdr3_nt: TGTGCCAGCTCACCATCAGGGGCGAGTACTGAAGCTTTCTTT
d_call: NA
v_call: TRBV18
j_call: TRBJ1-1
clone_size: NA

cdr3_aa: CASSGFDREIRNSPLHF
cdr3_nt: TGTGCCAGCAGCGGATTCGACAGGGAAATTAGGAATTCACCCCTCCACTTT
d_call: TRBD1
v_call: TRBV7-9
j_call: TRBJ1-6
clone_size: NA

cdr3_aa: CASSRQGINAKNIQYF
cdr3_nt: TGCGCCAGCAGTCGACAGGGAATCAACGCCAAAAACATTCAGTACTTC
d_call: TRBD1
v_call: TRBV10-2
j_call: TRBJ2-4
clone_size: NA

cdr3_aa: CASSIEGLAGQETQYF
cdr3_nt: TGTGCCAGTAGTATAGAGGGACTAGCGGGACAAGAGACCCAGTACTTC
d_call: TRBD2
v_call: TRBV19
j_call: TRBJ2-5
clone_size: once

cdr3_aa: CASSPWDGTGGDTQYF
cdr3_nt: TGTGCCAGCAGCCCCTGGGACGGGACAGGTGGGGATACGCAGTATTTT
d_call: TRBD1
v_call: TRBV9
j_call: TRBJ2-3
clone_size: NA

cdr3_aa: CASSPEVGVQYF
cdr3_nt: TGTGCCAGCAGCCCAGAGGTTGGAGTGCAGTACTTC
d_call: NA
v_call: TRBV9
j_call: TRBJ2-7
clone_size: NA

cdr3_aa: CASSSGQKETQYF
cdr3_nt: TGCGCCAGCAGCTCCGGACAGAAAGAGACCCAGTACTTC
d_call: NA
v_call: TRBV5-1
j_call: TRBJ2-5
clone_size: NA

cdr3_aa: CASSLTGTGDEQYF
cdr3_nt: TGCGCCAGCAGCTTGACCGGGACAGGGGACGAGCAGTACTTC
d_call: TRBD1
v_call: TRBV5-1
j_call: TRBJ2-7
clone_size: NA

cdr3_aa: CASSLFGPTGELFF
cdr3_nt: TGTGCCAGCAGTTTATTTGGGCCAACCGGGGAGCTGTTTTTT
d_call: NA
v_call: TRBV28
j_call: TRBJ2-2
clone_size: NA

cdr3_aa: CASSPTGTEETQYF
cdr3_nt: TGTGCCAGCAGCCCGACCGGGACAGAAGAGACCCAGTACTTC
d_call: TRBD1
v_call: TRBV7-7
j_call: TRBJ2-5
clone_size: NA

cdr3_aa: CASSTGAYEQYF
cdr3_nt: TGTGCCAGCAGCACGGGGGCCTACGAGCAGTACTTC
d_call: NA
v_call: TRBV6-2/TRBV6-3
j_call: TRBJ2-7
clone_size: NA

cdr3_aa: CASSIPGDGYTF
cdr3_nt: TGTGCCAGTAGTATTCCCGGGGATGGCTACACCTTC
d_call: NA
v_call: TRBV19
j_call: TRBJ1-2
clone_size: once

cdr3_aa: CASSLLGRENNSPLHF
cdr3_nt: TGTGCCAGCAGCTTACTGGGACGGGAGAATAATTCACCCCTCCACTTT
d_call: NA
v_call: TRBV7-9
j_call: TRBJ1-6
clone_size: NA

cdr3_aa: CASTGWGRQETQYF
cdr3_nt: TGCGCCAGCACGGGGTGGGGGCGCCAAGAGACCCAGTACTTC
d_call: NA
v_call: TRBV10-1
j_call: TRBJ2-5
clone_size: NA

cdr3_aa: CASSRDIHNSPLHF
cdr3_nt: TGTGCCAGCAGCCGGGACATCCATAATTCACCCCTCCACTTT
d_call: NA
v_call: TRBV5-4
j_call: TRBJ1-6
clone_size: NA

cdr3_aa: CASSLSGGDTEAFF
cdr3_nt: TGCGCCAGCAGCCTTTCCGGAGGGGACACTGAAGCTTTCTTT
d_call: NA
v_call: TRBV5-1
j_call: TRBJ1-1
clone_size: NA

cdr3_aa: CASSGLAGAQETQYF
cdr3_nt: TGTGCCAGCAGCGGACTAGCGGGGGCTCAAGAGACCCAGTACTTC
d_call: TRBD2
v_call: TRBV9
j_call: TRBJ2-5
clone_size: NA

cdr3_aa: CASSPRTGEGYGYTF
cdr3_nt: TGTGCCAGCAGTCCAAGGACAGGGGAAGGCTATGGCTACACCTTC
d_call: TRBD1
v_call: TRBV27
j_call: TRBJ1-2
clone_size: NA

cdr3_aa: CASSGSGRANRAGELFF
cdr3_nt: TGTGCCAGCAGTGGTAGCGGGAGGGCCAACAGGGCCGGGGAGCTGTTTTTT
d_call: TRBD2
v_call: TRBV6-1
j_call: TRBJ2-2
clone_size: NA

cdr3_aa: CASSRGPRVEHTIYF
cdr3_nt: TGTGCCAGCTCCCGAGGCCCCAGGGTTGAACACACCATATATTTT
d_call: NA
v_call: TRBV18
j_call: TRBJ1-3
clone_size: once

cdr3_aa: CASSPNRGSYNEQFF
cdr3_nt: TGTGCCAGTAGCCCTAACAGGGGCTCCTACAATGAGCAGTTCTTC
d_call: TRBD1
v_call: TRBV19
j_call: TRBJ2-1
clone_size: NA

cdr3_aa: CASSPQVGQGAGNTEAFF
cdr3_nt: TGCGCCAGCAGCCCCCAGGTCGGACAGGGGGCGGGGAACACTGAAGCTTTCTTT
d_call: TRBD1
v_call: TRBV5-1
j_call: TRBJ1-1
clone_size: NA

cdr3_aa: CATSPFAADTQYF
cdr3_nt: TGTGCCACCAGTCCATTTGCAGCAGATACGCAGTATTTT
d_call: NA
v_call: TRBV24-1
j_call: TRBJ2-3
clone_size: NA

cdr3_aa: CASSQDTRRAGEKLFF
cdr3_nt: TGCGCCAGCAGCCAAGATACCCGGAGGGCTGGTGAAAAACTGTTTTTT
d_call: NA
v_call: TRBV4-3
j_call: TRBJ1-4
clone_size: NA

cdr3_aa: CASSLGPSGRGNEQFF
cdr3_nt: TGCGCCAGCAGCTTGGGGCCTAGCGGGAGGGGCAATGAGCAGTTCTTC
d_call: TRBD2
v_call: TRBV5-1
j_call: TRBJ2-1
clone_size: NA

cdr3_aa: CASGDRPLNQPQHF
cdr3_nt: TGTGCCAGCGGGGACAGGCCCCTCAATCAGCCCCAGCATTTT
d_call: TRBD1
v_call: TRBV28
j_call: TRBJ1-5
clone_size: NA

cdr3_aa: CASSLSSQETQYF
cdr3_nt: TGTGCCAGCAGCCTCAGTTCTCAAGAGACCCAGTACTTC
d_call: NA
v_call: TRBV9
j_call: TRBJ2-5
clone_size: once

cdr3_aa: CASSQMERGRSNEKLFF
cdr3_nt: TGCGCCAGCAGCCAGATGGAGCGGGGACGCTCGAATGAAAAACTGTTTTTT
d_call: NA
v_call: TRBV4-1
j_call: TRBJ1-4
clone_size: NA

cdr3_aa: CASSLGRAGGYTF
cdr3_nt: TGCGCCAGCAGCTTGGGCAGGGCTGGGGGCTACACCTTC
d_call: NA
v_call: TRBV5-1
j_call: TRBJ1-2
clone_size: NA

cdr3_aa: CASREDRGTYNEQFF
cdr3_nt: TGTGCCAGCAGAGAGGACAGGGGCACCTACAATGAGCAGTTCTTC
d_call: TRBD1
v_call: TRBV6-5
j_call: TRBJ2-1
clone_size: NA

cdr3_aa: CASRLMGGRTTNEQFF
cdr3_nt: TGTGCCAGCAGGCTTATGGGAGGCCGGACAACGAATGAGCAGTTCTTC
d_call: NA
v_call: TRBV7-2
j_call: TRBJ2-1
clone_size: once

cdr3_aa: CASSQARGLGTEAFF
cdr3_nt: TGCGCCAGCAGCCAAGCAAGGGGGCTGGGCACTGAAGCTTTCTTT
d_call: TRBD1
v_call: TRBV4-3
j_call: TRBJ1-1
clone_size: NA

cdr3_aa: CASSFGLAGTDTQYF
cdr3_nt: TGCGCCAGCAGCTTTGGGCTAGCGGGAACAGATACGCAGTATTTT
d_call: TRBD2
v_call: TRBV5-1
j_call: TRBJ2-3
clone_size: NA

cdr3_aa: CASSSWAGGGSDTQYF
cdr3_nt: TGTGCCAGCAGCTCCTGGGCGGGAGGGGGATCAGATACGCAGTATTTT
d_call: TRBD2
v_call: TRBV11-2
j_call: TRBJ2-3
clone_size: once

cdr3_aa: CASSLVTSGSRYEQYF
cdr3_nt: TGTGCCAGCAGCTTGGTGACTAGCGGGAGTCGCTACGAGCAGTACTTC
d_call: TRBD2
v_call: TRBV5-4
j_call: TRBJ2-7
clone_size: NA

cdr3_aa: CASSQDEAGQDNEQFF
cdr3_nt: TGCGCCAGCAGCCAAGATGAGGCTGGACAAGACAATGAGCAGTTCTTC
d_call: NA
v_call: TRBV4-1
j_call: TRBJ2-1
clone_size: once

cdr3_aa: CASSPNPQGALGQPQHF
cdr3_nt: TGCGCCAGCAGCCCTAATCCACAGGGGGCGCTTGGCCAGCCCCAGCATTTT
d_call: TRBD1
v_call: TRBV5-1
j_call: TRBJ1-5
clone_size: NA

cdr3_aa: CASSLAGGTTDTQYF
cdr3_nt: TGTGCCAGCAGCTTAGCGGGAGGGACCACAGATACGCAGTATTTT
d_call: TRBD2
v_call: TRBV7-3
j_call: TRBJ2-3
clone_size: NA

cdr3_aa: CASSSSRTGSNQPQHF
cdr3_nt: TGTGCCAGCAGTTCCTCACGGACAGGATCTAATCAGCCCCAGCATTTT
d_call: TRBD1
v_call: TRBV28
j_call: TRBJ1-5
clone_size: NA

cdr3_aa: CASSYEVPNTEAFF
cdr3_nt: TGTGCCAGCAGTTACGAGGTCCCGAACACTGAAGCTTTCTTT
d_call: NA
v_call: TRBV6-5
j_call: TRBJ1-1
clone_size: NA

cdr3_aa: CASSNGVSISEQYF
cdr3_nt: TGTGCCAGCTCGAACGGGGTGTCCATTTCCGAGCAGTACTTC
d_call: NA
v_call: TRBV7-6
j_call: TRBJ2-7
clone_size: NA

cdr3_aa: CASSSTREFNNEQFF
cdr3_nt: TGTGCCAGCAGCAGTACTAGGGAATTCAACAATGAGCAGTTCTTC
d_call: NA
v_call: TRBV5-4
j_call: TRBJ2-1
clone_size: NA

cdr3_aa: CASSSGTGGLNTEAFF
cdr3_nt: TGTGCCAGTAGTTCCGGGACAGGGGGCTTGAACACTGAAGCTTTCTTT
d_call: TRBD1
v_call: TRBV19
j_call: TRBJ1-1
clone_size: few

cdr3_aa: CASGRKDPYNEQFF
cdr3_nt: TGTGCCAGTGGGAGAAAGGATCCCTACAATGAGCAGTTCTTC
d_call: NA
v_call: TRBV19
j_call: TRBJ2-1
clone_size: NA

cdr3_aa: CASSPETSGSYNEQFF
cdr3_nt: TGTGCCAGCAGCCCAGAGACTAGCGGATCCTACAATGAGCAGTTCTTC
d_call: TRBD2
v_call: TRBV7-6
j_call: TRBJ2-1
clone_size: NA

cdr3_aa: CASRLGQGNSTDTQYF
cdr3_nt: TGTGCAAGTCGCTTGGGCCAGGGAAACAGCACAGATACGCAGTATTTT
d_call: NA
v_call: TRBV12-2
j_call: TRBJ2-3
clone_size: once

cdr3_aa: CASSPGQGGNSEQFF
cdr3_nt: TGTGCCAGCAGCCCGGGACAGGGGGGAAATAGTGAGCAGTTCTTC
d_call: TRBD1
v_call: TRBV6-2/TRBV6-3
j_call: TRBJ2-1
clone_size: NA

cdr3_aa: CASSYDRVPYEQYF
cdr3_nt: TGTGCCAGCAGCTACGACAGGGTCCCCTACGAGCAGTACTTC
d_call: TRBD1
v_call: TRBV5-8
j_call: TRBJ2-7
clone_size: NA

cdr3_aa: CASSGFGAGSYEQYF
cdr3_nt: TGTGCCAGCAGTGGGTTTGGGGCCGGCTCCTACGAGCAGTACTTC
d_call: NA
v_call: TRBV28
j_call: TRBJ2-7
clone_size: NA

cdr3_aa: CASSRIATGDTQYF
cdr3_nt: TGTGCCAGCAGCCGAATCGCGACAGGGGATACGCAGTATTTT
d_call: TRBD1
v_call: TRBV28
j_call: TRBJ2-3
clone_size: NA

cdr3_aa: CASSLGAGRDTQYF
cdr3_nt: TGTGCCAGCAGCTTAGGAGCGGGGAGAGATACGCAGTATTTT
d_call: TRBD2
v_call: TRBV7-2
j_call: TRBJ2-3
clone_size: NA

cdr3_aa: CASSRLAGASREQYF
cdr3_nt: TGTGCCAGCAGTAGACTAGCGGGAGCTTCTCGCGAGCAGTACTTC
d_call: TRBD2
v_call: TRBV2
j_call: TRBJ2-7
clone_size: NA

cdr3_aa: CASSLERAPNEKLFF
cdr3_nt: TGCGCCAGCAGCTTGGAGCGGGCTCCTAATGAAAAACTGTTTTTT
d_call: NA
v_call: TRBV5-1
j_call: TRBJ1-4
clone_size: NA

cdr3_aa: CASSPTSGRPGTDTQYF
cdr3_nt: TGTGCCAGCAGTCCGACTAGCGGGAGGCCTGGCACAGATACGCAGTATTTT
d_call: TRBD2
v_call: TRBV7-2
j_call: TRBJ2-3
clone_size: NA

cdr3_aa: CAISRTGTVGETQYF
cdr3_nt: TGTGCCATCAGCCGGACAGGGACGGTCGGGGAGACCCAGTACTTC
d_call: TRBD1
v_call: TRBV10-3
j_call: TRBJ2-5
clone_size: NA

cdr3_aa: CATSDLKRTGNEQYF
cdr3_nt: TGTGCCACCAGTGATTTGAAGAGGACAGGGAACGAGCAGTACTTC
d_call: TRBD1
v_call: TRBV24-1
j_call: TRBJ2-7
clone_size: NA

cdr3_aa: CASSRDRGDTQYF
cdr3_nt: TGTGCCAGCAGCAGGGACAGGGGAGATACGCAGTATTTT
d_call: TRBD1
v_call: TRBV5-5
j_call: TRBJ2-3
clone_size: NA

cdr3_aa: CASSYTSSGGAYEQYF
cdr3_nt: TGTGCCAGCAGCTACACCTCTAGCGGGGGGGCCTACGAGCAGTACTTC
d_call: TRBD2
v_call: TRBV6-5
j_call: TRBJ2-7
clone_size: NA